This T cell receptor (beta chain) was captured by sequencing in a study of breast tumors, draining lymph nodes, adjacent tissues. Study-wide points: Tumors had less TCR diversity than lymph nodes, more than nontumor tissue. Data only fit, rather than demonstrated, lymph node origin of most tumor T cells. Most tumor T cells seemingly derive from lymph node, then expand in tumor.

This CDR3 comprises 12 residues. Trimming cost V 3 bases and J 10 bases, with 12 bases left between them. Only one count was recorded for this clonotype. What it recognizes is unknown. TCRdb independently ran MiXCR on the multiplex PCR reads; one entry per CDR3 protein. The sample records 60,000 to 65,000 distinct CDR3 sequences, approximately 54% being singletons. The specimen was breast tumor tissue. The source is a female donor with breast cancer. Some clones in this sample may be carry-over from other donors' samples. The rearrangement links TRBV12-3 or TRBV12-4 to TRBJ1-1; no clear D. The CDR3 reads CASSFFSGSAFF. The CDR3 DNA is TGTGCCAGCAGTTTCTTTAGCGGTTCAGCTTTCTTT.